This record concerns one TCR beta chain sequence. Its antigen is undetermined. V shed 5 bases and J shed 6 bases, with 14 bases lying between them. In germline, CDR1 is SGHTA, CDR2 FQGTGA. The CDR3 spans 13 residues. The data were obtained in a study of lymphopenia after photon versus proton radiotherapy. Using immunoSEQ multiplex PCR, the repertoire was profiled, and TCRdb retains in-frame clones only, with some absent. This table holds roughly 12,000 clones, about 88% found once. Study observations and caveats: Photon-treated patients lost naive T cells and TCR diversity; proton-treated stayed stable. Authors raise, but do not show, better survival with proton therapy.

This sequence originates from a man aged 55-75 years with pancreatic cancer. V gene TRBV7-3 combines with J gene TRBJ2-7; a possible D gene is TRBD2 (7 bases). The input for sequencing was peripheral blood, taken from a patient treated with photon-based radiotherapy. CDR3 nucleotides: TGTGCCAGCAGCCCCTCGGGGGGCGTCGAGCAGTACTTC. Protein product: CASSPSGGVEQYF.